This T cell receptor (beta chain) is from a study of OX40 agonist ivuxolimab in advanced cancers. Study-wide results and limits: Antigen specificity was not determined for the expanded peripheral T cells.

If patients had autoimmune disease history or systemic immunosuppression, they were excluded. Details on this clone: What it binds is not known.

TCRdb keeps only in-frame clones here, not all; method: immunoSEQ multiplex PCR. The repertoire holds roughly 100,000 clones, roughly 91% seen once, with around 1.5% in the top ten. Germline V gives CDR1 SGHNT, CDR2 YENEEA. V lost 5 bases and J lost 15, with 20 bases in between. The CDR3 covers 13 residues. The rearrangement joins TRBV11-3 to TRBJ2-4; D perhaps matches TRBD2 (5 bases). Sequenced material: CD4+ or CD8+ T cells sorted from blood, taken in a trial of the OX40 agonist ivuxolimab. This sequence was found in an adult with an advanced solid tumor such as melanoma, head and neck, liver or kidney cancer. The CDR3 is CASSPKRTPVPYF. DNA of the CDR3: TGTGCCAGCAGCCCCAAGCGGACCCCCGTGCCGTACTTC.